These 6 T cell receptor beta chains share one sample of origin, sequenced in a study of cytomegalovirus exposure and HLA in healthy donors. PCR was performed using 60 Vbeta and 13 Jbeta primers. The method was immunoSEQ multiplex PCR; TCRdb's version includes in-frame clones alone and lacks a portion of them. The table includes about 140,000 clones, approximately 80% detected once. Specimen: PBMCs. Receptors were obtained from a woman aged 35 to 49 in good health and CMV-seronegative.

About this clone itself: The junction differs from germline at one of its ends, possibly a read error. J is TRBJ1-1 and V is TRBV4-1; 7 bases match TRBD1. CDR1 MGHRA and CDR2 YSYEKL come from the germline V gene. The CDR3 loop spans 13 amino acids. The chain's CDR3 is CASRQGGSTEAFF. The CDR3, as DNA: TGCGCCAGCAGGCAAGGGGGCTCGACTGAAGCTTTCTTT.

This chain links TRBV30 with TRBJ2-7; 8 bases match TRBD1. This CDR3 is built from 14 residues. Trimming cost V 0 bases and J 4 bases; bases outside gene matches: 5. Germline CDR1 and CDR2: GTSNPN and SVGIG (reference sequence). The CDR3 region is CAWSVPGGAYEQYF. In DNA form, the CDR3 reads TGTGCCTGGAGTGTACCAGGGGGCGCTTACGAGCAGTACTTC.

The V and J genes are TRBV18 and TRBJ2-1; TRBD1 matches at 7 bases. The germline gives CDR1 KGHSH, CDR2 LQKENI. V dropped 6 bases and J dropped 1; count of bases not matched to a gene: 6. The CDR3 has 15 amino acids. CDR3 DNA: TGTGCCAGCTCTCCTGGGACAGTATCCTACAATGAGCAGTTCTTC. It specifies CASSPGTVSYNEQFF.

The chain recombines TRBV30 with TRBJ2-3, with a weak D call TRBD2 (5 bases). CDR1 GTSNPN and CDR2 SVGIG come from the germline V gene (reference sequence). This CDR3 is built from 16 residues. V lost 5 bases, J lost 2 bases, and 20 bases lay in between. The CDR3 here is CAWYDPGRADTDTQYF. For the CDR3, the DNA is TGTGCCTGGTACGATCCCGGGCGAGCGGACACAGATACGCAGTATTTT.

The V gene is TRBV27, the J gene TRBJ1-4; TRBD1 is a possible D gene (6 bases). Trimming took off 5 bases at V and 8 bases at J, with 15 bases between the two ends. The V gene's germline CDR1 is MNHEY and CDR2 SMNVEV (reference sequence). There are 14 residues in the CDR3. The CDR3: CASSRRGGLEKLFF. CDR3 DNA sequence: TGTGCCAGCAGTCGCAGGGGCGGGTTGGAAAAACTGTTTTTT. Full variable domain (remainder filled in from reference TRBV27 and TRBJ1-4): EAQVTQNPRYLITVTGKKLTVTCSQNMNHEYMSWYRQDPGLGLRQIYYSMNVEVTDKGDVPEGYKVSRKEKRNFPLILESPSPNQTSLYFCASSRRGGLEKLFFGSGTQLSVL.

The gene calls are TRBV7-9 and TRBJ1-3; D remains unclear. There are 15 residues in the CDR3. The germline CDR1 and CDR2 sequences are SEHNR and FQNEAQ (reference sequence). V lost 0 bases to trimming and J lost 2 bases, with 8 bases between them. For the CDR3, the DNA is TGTGCCAGCAGCTTAGCGCCGACTCCTGGAAACACCATATATTTT. Translated, it gives CASSLAPTPGNTIYF. Looking up the rest from reference TRBV7-9 and TRBJ1-3 gives the full variable domain: DTGVSQNPRHKITKRGQNVTFRCDPISEHNRLYWYRQTLGQGPEFLTYFQNEAQLEKSRLLSDRFSAERPKGSFSTLEIQRTEQGDSAMYLCASSLAPTPGNTIYFGEGSWLTVV.